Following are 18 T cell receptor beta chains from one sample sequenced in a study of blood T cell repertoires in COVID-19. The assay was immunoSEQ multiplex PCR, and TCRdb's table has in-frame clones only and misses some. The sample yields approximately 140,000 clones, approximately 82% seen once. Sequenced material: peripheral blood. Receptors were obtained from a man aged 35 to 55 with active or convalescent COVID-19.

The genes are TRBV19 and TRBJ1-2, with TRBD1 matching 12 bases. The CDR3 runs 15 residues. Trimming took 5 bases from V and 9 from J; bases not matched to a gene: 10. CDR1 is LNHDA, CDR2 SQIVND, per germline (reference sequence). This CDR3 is CASSAPGTGGYRYTF. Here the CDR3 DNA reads TGTGCCAGTAGTGCACCGGGGACAGGGGGCTACCGCTACACCTTC.

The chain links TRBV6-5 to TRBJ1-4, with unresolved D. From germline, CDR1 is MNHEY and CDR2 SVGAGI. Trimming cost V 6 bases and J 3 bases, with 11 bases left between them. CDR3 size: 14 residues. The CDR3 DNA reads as TGTGCCAGCAGGGGTGGAGGGTCTAATGAAAAACTGTTTTTT. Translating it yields CASRGGGSNEKLFF.

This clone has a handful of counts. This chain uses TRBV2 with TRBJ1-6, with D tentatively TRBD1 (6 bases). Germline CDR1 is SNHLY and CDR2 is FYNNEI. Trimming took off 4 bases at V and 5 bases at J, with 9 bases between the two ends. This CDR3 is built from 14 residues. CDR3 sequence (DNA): TGTGCCAGCAGTGTACAGGGAAATAATTCACCCCTCCACTTT. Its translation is CASSVQGNNSPLHF. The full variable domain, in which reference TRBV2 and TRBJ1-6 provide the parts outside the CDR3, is EPEVTQTPSHQVTQMGQEVILRCVPISNHLYFYWYRQILGQKVEFLVSFYNNEISEKSEIFDDQFSVERPDGSNFTLKIRSTKLEDSAMYFCASSVQGNNSPLHFGNGTRLTVT.

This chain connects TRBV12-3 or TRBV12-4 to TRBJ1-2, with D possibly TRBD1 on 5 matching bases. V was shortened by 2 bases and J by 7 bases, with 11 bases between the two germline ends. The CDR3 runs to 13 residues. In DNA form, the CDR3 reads TGTGCCAGCAGTTTATTGGGGGGGTCTGGCTACACCTTC. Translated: CASSLLGGSGYTF.

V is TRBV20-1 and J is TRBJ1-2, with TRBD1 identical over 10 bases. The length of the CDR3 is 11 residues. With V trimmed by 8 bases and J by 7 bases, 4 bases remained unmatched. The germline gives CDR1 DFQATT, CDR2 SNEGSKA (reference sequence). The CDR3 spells CSSRTGGGYTF. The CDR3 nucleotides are TGCAGTTCTCGGACAGGGGGTGGCTACACCTTC.

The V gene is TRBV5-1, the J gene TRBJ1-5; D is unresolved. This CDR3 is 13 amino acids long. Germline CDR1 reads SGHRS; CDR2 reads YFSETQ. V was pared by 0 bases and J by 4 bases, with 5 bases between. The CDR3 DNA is TGCGCCAGCAGCTTGGACGGGAATCAGCCCCAGCATTTT. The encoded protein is CASSLDGNQPQHF.

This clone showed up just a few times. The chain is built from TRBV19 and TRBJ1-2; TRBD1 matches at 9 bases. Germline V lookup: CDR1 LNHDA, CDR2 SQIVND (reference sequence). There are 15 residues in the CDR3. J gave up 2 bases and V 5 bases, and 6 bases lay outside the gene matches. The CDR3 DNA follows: TGTGCCAGTAGTGTGGACAGGGGACTCAACTATGGCTACACCTTC. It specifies CASSVDRGLNYGYTF.

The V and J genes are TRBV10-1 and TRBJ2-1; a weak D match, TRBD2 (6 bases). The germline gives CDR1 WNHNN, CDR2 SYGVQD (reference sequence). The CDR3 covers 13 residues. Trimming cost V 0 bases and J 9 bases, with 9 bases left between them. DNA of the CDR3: TGCGCCAGCAGTGAGTCACCGCGGGGTGAGCAGTTCTTC. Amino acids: CASSESPRGEQFF.

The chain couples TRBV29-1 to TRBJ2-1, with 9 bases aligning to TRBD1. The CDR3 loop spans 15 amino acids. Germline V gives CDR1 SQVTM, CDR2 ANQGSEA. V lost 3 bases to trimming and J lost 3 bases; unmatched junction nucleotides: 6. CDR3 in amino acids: CSVDVRDRVYNEQFF. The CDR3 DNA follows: TGCAGCGTTGATGTTCGGGACAGGGTCTACAATGAGCAGTTCTTC.

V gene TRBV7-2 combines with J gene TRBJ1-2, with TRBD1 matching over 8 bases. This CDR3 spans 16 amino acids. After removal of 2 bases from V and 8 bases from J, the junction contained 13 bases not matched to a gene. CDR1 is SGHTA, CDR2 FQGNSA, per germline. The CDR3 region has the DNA TGTGCCAGCAGCTTATCCCCCCGACAGGGGCCACAAGGCTACACCTTC. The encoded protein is CASSLSPRQGPQGYTF.

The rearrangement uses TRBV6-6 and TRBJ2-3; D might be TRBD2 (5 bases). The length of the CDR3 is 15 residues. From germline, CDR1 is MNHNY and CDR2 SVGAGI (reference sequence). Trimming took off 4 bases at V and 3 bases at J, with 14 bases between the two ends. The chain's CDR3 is CASSFSSGGTDTQYF. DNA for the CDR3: TGTGCCAGCAGTTTTTCTAGTGGAGGTACAGATACGCAGTATTTT.

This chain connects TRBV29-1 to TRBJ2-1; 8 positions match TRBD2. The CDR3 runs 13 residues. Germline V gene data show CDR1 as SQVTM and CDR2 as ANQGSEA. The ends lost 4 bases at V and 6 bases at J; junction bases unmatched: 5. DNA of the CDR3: TGCAGCGTTGCGGGGGGGCCCTCCAATGAGCAGTTCTTC. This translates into CSVAGGPSNEQFF.

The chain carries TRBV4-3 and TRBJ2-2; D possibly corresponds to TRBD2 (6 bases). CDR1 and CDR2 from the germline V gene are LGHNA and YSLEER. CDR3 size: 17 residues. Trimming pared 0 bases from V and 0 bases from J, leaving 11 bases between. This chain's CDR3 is CASSQDWAGTNTGELFF. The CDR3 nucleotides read TGCGCCAGCAGCCAAGATTGGGCGGGGACGAACACCGGGGAGCTGTTTTTT.

In nucleotides, the CDR3 is TGTGCCAGCTCACCCCGACTAGCGGGGGGGAGGGATACGCAGTATTTT. Protein sequence: CASSPRLAGGRDTQYF. The genes are TRBV18 and TRBJ2-3; TRBD2 matches 14 bases. The V and J ends lost 3 bases and 6 bases, in that order; junction bases with no gene match: 5. The CDR3 is made up of 16 amino acids. Germline CDR1 KGHSH, CDR2 LQKENI.

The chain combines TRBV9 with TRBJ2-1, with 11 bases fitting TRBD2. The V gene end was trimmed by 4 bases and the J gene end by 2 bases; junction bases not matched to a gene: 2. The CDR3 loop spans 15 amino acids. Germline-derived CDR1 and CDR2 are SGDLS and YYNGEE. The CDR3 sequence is CASSISGGAYNEQFF. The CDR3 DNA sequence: TGTGCCAGCAGCATTAGCGGGGGGGCCTACAATGAGCAGTTCTTC. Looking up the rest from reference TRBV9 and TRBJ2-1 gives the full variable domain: DSGVTQTPKHLITATGQRVTLRCSPRSGDLSVYWYQQSLDQGLQFLIQYYNGEERAKGNILERFSAQQFPDLHSELNLSSLELGDSALYFCASSISGGAYNEQFFGPGTRLTVL.

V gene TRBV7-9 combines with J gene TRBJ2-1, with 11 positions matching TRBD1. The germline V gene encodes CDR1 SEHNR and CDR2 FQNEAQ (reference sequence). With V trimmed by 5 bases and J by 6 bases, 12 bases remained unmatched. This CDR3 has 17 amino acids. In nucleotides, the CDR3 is TGTGCCAGCAGCCCCCCCGCCGGGACAGGGGGACTCAATGAGCAGTTCTTC. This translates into CASSPPAGTGGLNEQFF.

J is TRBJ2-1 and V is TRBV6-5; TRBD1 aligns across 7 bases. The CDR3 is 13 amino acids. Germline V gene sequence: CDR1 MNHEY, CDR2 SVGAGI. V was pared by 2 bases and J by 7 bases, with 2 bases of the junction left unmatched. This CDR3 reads CASSYQQGNEQFF. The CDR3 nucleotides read TGTGCCAGCAGTTACCAACAGGGGAATGAGCAGTTCTTC.

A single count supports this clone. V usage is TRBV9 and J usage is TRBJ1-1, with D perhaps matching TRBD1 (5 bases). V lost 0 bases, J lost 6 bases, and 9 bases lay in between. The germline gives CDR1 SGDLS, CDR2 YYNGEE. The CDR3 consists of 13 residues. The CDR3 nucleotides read TGTGCCAGCAGCGTAGTATGGGGGGCTGAAGCTTTCTTT. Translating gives CASSVVWGAEAFF.